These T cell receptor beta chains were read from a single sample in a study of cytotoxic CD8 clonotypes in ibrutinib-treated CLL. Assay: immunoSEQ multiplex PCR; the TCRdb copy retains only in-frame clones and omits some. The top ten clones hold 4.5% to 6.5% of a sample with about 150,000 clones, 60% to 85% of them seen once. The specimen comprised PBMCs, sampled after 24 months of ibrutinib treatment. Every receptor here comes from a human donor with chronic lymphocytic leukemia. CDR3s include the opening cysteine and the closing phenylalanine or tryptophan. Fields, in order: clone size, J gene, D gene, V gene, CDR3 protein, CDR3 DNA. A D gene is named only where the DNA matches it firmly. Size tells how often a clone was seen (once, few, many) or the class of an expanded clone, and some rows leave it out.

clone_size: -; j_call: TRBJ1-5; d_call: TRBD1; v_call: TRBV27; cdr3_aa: CASSPQTGGSNQPQHF; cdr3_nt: TGTGCCAGCAGTCCCCAAACAGGGGGAAGCAATCAGCCCCAGCATTTT
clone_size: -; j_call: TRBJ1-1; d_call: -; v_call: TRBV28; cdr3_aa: CASSLGAYTEAFF; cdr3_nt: TGTGCCAGCAGTTTAGGGGCCTACACTGAAGCTTTCTTT
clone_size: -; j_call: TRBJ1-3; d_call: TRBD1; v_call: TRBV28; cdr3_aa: CASTRGGENTIYF; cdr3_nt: TGTGCCAGCACCAGGGGGGGGGAAAACACCATATATTTT
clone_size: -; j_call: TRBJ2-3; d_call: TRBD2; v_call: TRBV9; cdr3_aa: CASTPRGTRGSSDTQYF; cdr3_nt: TGTGCCAGCACCCCCCGCGGGACTAGGGGTTCCTCCGATACGCAGTATTTT
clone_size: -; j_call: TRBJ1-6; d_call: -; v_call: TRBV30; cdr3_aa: CAWRVSSSPLHF; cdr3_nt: TGTGCCTGGAGGGTCAGTTCTTCACCCCTCCACTTT
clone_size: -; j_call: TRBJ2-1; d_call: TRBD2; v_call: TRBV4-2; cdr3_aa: CASSQDGPLAGTYNEQFF; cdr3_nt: TGTGCCAGCAGCCAAGATGGTCCCCTAGCGGGGACATACAATGAGCAGTTCTTC
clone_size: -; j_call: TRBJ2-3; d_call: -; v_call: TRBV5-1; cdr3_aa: CASSLGGETDTQYF; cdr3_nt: TGCGCCAGCAGCTTGGGGGGCGAGACAGATACGCAGTATTTT
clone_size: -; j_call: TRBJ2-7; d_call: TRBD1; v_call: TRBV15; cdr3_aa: CATSRGGGQGAYEQYF; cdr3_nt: TGTGCCACCAGCAGAGGGGGGGGACAGGGTGCCTACGAGCAGTACTTC
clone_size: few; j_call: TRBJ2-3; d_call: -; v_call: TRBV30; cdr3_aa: CAWSTGQGFSDTQYF; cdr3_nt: TGTGCCTGGAGTACCGGGCAGGGGTTTTCCGATACGCAGTATTTT
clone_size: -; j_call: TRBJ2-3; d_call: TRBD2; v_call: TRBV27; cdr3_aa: CASSPRGLAGYWDTQYF; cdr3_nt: TGTGCCAGCAGTCCCCGGGGACTAGCGGGATATTGGGATACGCAGTATTTT
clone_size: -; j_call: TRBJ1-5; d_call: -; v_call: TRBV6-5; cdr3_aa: CASRAPNQPQHF; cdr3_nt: TGTGCCAGCAGGGCCCCAAATCAGCCCCAGCATTTT
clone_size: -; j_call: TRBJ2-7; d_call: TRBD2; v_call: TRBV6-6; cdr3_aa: CASSYSGAGAFEQYF; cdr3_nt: TGTGCCAGCAGTTACTCGGGTGCGGGAGCCTTCGAGCAGTACTTC
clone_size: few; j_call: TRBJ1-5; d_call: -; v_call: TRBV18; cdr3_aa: CASSPAGVQHF; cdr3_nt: TGTGCCAGCTCACCTGCGGGGGTCCAGCATTTT
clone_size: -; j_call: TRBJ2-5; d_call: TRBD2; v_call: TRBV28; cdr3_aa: CASSFLGGGETQYF; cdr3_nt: TGTGCCAGCAGTTTTCTAGGCGGGGGGGAGACCCAGTACTTC
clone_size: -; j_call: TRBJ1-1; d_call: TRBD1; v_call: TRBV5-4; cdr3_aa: CASSFGGQVGTEAFF; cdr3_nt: TGTGCCAGCAGCTTTGGGGGACAGGTGGGGACTGAAGCTTTCTTT
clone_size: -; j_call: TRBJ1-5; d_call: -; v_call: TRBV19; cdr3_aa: CASSIAAQPQHF; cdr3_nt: TGTGCCAGTAGTATAGCGGCCCAGCCCCAGCATTTT
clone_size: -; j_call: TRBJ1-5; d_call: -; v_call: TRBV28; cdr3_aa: CASSPWGRRNQPQHF; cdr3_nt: TGTGCCAGCAGTCCCTGGGGACGGCGAAATCAGCCCCAGCATTTT
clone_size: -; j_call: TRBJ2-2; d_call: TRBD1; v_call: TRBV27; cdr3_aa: CASSVWTGNTGELFF; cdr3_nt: TGTGCCAGCAGTGTTTGGACAGGAAACACCGGGGAGCTGTTTTTT
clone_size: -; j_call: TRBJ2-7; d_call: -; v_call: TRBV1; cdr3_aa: CTSSQVGGKF; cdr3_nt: TGCACCAGCAGCCAAGTGGGGGGTAAGTTC
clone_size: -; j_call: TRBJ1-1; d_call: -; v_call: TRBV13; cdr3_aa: CASSLGGADTEAFF; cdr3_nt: TGTGCCAGCAGCTTAGGAGGAGCGGACACTGAAGCTTTCTTT
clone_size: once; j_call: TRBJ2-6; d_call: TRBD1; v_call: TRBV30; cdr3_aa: CAWKGGAGANVLTF; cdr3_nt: TGTGCCTGGAAAGGGGGCGCTGGGGCCAACGTCCTGACTTTC
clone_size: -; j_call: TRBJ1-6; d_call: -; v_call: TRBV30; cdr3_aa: CVVGQGSYNSPLHF; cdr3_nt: TGTGTCGTGGGGCAGGGCTCCTATAATTCACCCCTCCACTTT
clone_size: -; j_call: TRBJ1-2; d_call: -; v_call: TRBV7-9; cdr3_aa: CASSLVGNYGYTF; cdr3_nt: TGTGCCAGCAGCTTAGTGGGTAACTATGGCTACACCTTC
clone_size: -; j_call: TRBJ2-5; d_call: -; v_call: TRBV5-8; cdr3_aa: CASSLGGQGWTQYF; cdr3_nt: TGTGCCAGCAGCTTGGGAGGGCAGGGGTGGACCCAGTACTTC
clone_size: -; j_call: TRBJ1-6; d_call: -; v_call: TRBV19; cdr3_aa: CASSKARGGSPLHF; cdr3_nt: TGTGCCAGTAGTAAGGCCCGGGGCGGTTCACCCCTCCACTTT
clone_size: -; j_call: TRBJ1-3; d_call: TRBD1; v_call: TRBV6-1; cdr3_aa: CAPSPGTAGNTIYF; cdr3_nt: TGTGCCCCGTCCCCCGGGACAGCTGGAAACACCATATATTTT
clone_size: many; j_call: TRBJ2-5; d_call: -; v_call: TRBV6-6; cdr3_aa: CASTRQLGETQYF; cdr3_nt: TGTGCCAGCACCCGACAGCTTGGGGAGACCCAGTACTTC
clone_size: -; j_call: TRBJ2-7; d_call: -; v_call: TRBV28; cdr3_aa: CASSFLLYEQYF; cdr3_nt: TGTGCCAGCAGTTTCTTACTATACGAGCAGTACTTC
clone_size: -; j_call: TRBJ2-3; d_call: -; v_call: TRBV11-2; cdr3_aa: CASSLDPAGDTQYF; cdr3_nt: TGTGCCAGCAGCTTAGATCCGGCGGGGGATACGCAGTATTTT
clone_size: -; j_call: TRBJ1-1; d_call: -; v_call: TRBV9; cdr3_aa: CASSVEGGREPTHTEAFF; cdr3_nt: TGTGCCAGCAGCGTAGAGGGGGGGCGGGAACCAACCCACACTGAAGCTTTCTTT
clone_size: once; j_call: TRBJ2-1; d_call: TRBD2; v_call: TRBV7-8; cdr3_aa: CASSLVEGGRAGEQFF; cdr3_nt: TGTGCCAGCAGCTTGGTCGAAGGCGGGAGGGCGGGTGAGCAGTTCTTC
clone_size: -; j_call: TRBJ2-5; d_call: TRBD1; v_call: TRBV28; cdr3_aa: CASSPQTGPGTQYF; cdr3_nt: TGTGCCAGCAGTCCCCAGACAGGGCCTGGGACCCAGTACTTC
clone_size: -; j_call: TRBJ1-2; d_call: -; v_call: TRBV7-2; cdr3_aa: CASSQYVRDGKTYGF; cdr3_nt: TGTGCCAGCAGCCAATACGTCAGAGACGGAAAGACCTATGGCTTC
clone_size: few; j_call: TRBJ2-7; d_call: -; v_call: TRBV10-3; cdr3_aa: CAISPTNSYEQYF; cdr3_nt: TGTGCCATCAGCCCCACTAACTCCTACGAGCAGTACTTC
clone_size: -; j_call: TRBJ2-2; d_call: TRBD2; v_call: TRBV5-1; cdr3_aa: CASGLAGGTGELFF; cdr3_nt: TGCGCCAGCGGACTAGCGGGAGGCACCGGGGAGCTGTTTTTT
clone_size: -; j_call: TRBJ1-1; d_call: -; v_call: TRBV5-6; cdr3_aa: CASSLLPDKAFF; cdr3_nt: TGTGCCAGCAGCTTGTTGCCCGACAAAGCTTTCTTT
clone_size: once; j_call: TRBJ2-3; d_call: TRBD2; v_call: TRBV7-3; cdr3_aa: CASSLGLAGSDTQYF; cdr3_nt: TGTGCCAGCAGCCTCGGACTAGCCGGTTCAGATACGCAGTATTTT
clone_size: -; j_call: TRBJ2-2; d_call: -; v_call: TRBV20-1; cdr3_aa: CSAPSPRELFF; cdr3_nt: TGCAGTGCCCCCTCCCCGAGGGAGCTGTTTTTT
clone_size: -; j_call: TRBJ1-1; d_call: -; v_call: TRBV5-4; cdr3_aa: CASSLALVEAEAFF; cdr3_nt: TGTGCCAGCAGCTTGGCCCTGGTTGAGGCTGAAGCTTTCTTT
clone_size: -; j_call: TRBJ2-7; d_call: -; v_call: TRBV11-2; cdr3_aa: CASRQSYEQYF; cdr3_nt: TGTGCCAGCCGGCAGTCCTACGAGCAGTACTTC
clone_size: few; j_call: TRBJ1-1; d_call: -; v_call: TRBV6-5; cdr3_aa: CASSYGGDMNTEAFF; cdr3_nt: TGTGCCAGCAGTTACGGGGGTGATATGAACACTGAAGCTTTCTTT
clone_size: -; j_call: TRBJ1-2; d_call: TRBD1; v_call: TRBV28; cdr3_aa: CASTWDRATYGYTF; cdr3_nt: TGTGCCAGCACCTGGGACAGGGCCACCTATGGCTACACCTTC
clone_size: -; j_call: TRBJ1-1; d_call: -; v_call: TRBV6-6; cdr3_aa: CASNRVMNTEAFF; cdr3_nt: TGTGCCAGCAACAGAGTCATGAACACTGAAGCTTTCTTT
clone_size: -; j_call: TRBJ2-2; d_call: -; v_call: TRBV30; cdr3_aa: CAWSFSGELFF; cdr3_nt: TGTGCCTGGAGTTTCTCCGGGGAGCTGTTTTTT